Each of the 13 T cell receptor beta chains below was sequenced from the same sample in a study of a mutant IDH1 vaccine in newly diagnosed glioma. Produced via immunoSEQ multiplex PCR; TCRdb's table is partial and in-frame only. The data show around 130,000 clones, with around 80% seen just once and 5.5% held by the top ten. Sample time point: week 11, during vaccination. Topical imiquimod accompanied each vaccine dose, which consisted of 300 ug of mutant IDH1 20-mer peptide. Their recognized antigens are unknown. Sample: PBMCs, taken from a glioma patient whose treatment included an IDH1 peptide vaccine. The receptor set was obtained from a man aged 35-49 years with glioma.

In this sample, this clone turned up once. The chain recombines TRBV7-5 with TRBJ2-3; the listed D gene, TRBD2, was not tested against the DNA. TRBV7-5 is termed a pseudogene. The CDR3 runs 16 residues. CDR3 DNA: TGTGCCAGAAGCTTCTGGACTAGCGGTCCCAGGGATACGCAGTATTTT. Translated, it gives CARSFWTSGPRDTQYF.

V is TRBV6-4 and J is TRBJ1-1, with D maybe TRBD1 (5 bases). V lost 2 bases, J lost 8 bases, and 12 bases lay in between. This CDR3 has 13 amino acids. Germline lookup yields CDR1 MRHNA and CDR2 SNTAGT. The DNA for the CDR3 is TGTGCCAGCAGTGACGGGAGCGCAGGGGAAGCTTTCTTT. Translated: CASSDGSAGEAFF.

As concerns this clone: Other DNA sequences in the same sample also yield this CDR3. The V gene is TRBV7-2, the J gene TRBJ2-5; the match to TRBD2 covers 9 bases. Germline CDR1 SGHTA, CDR2 FQGNSA. The V gene end was trimmed by 5 bases and the J gene end by 1 base; junction bases not matched to a gene: 5. The CDR3 runs 15 residues. DNA for the CDR3: TGTGCCAGCAGCCTGGGACTAGCCATCCAAGAGACCCAGTACTTC. Its translation: CASSLGLAIQETQYF.

The rearrangement joins TRBV7-2 to TRBJ2-7; 9 bases match TRBD1. Germline trimming cut 5 bases from V and 4 bases from J; bases unmatched to any gene: 9. The CDR3 is made up of 15 amino acids. Germline values: CDR1 SGHTA, CDR2 FQGNSA. Here the CDR3 DNA reads TGTGCCAGCAGCACAACAGGGGGCGCTTCTTACGAGCAGTACTTC. It is translated as CASSTTGGASYEQYF.

J is TRBJ1-1 and V is TRBV5-1; D ambiguous. The CDR3 runs to 13 residues. The germline gives CDR1 SGHRS, CDR2 YFSETQ. V gave up 5 bases and J gave up 4 bases, with 12 bases separating them. CDR3 DNA sequence: TGCGCCAGCAGGGAGTGGTGGGGCACTGAAGCTTTCTTT. Protein product: CASREWWGTEAFF.

This rearrangement joins TRBV15 to TRBJ2-7, with 12 bases fitting TRBD2. This CDR3 spans 17 amino acids. Germline V gene lookup returns CDR1 LNHNV and CDR2 YYDKDF (reference sequence). The V gene end was trimmed by 1 base and the J gene end by 12 bases; junction bases not matched to a gene: 16. The CDR3 bases are TGTGCCACCAGCAGAGCATCCGGGACTAGCGGGTCGTACGGACGGTACTTC. Translating gives CATSRASGTSGSYGRYF.

This clone was counted once. V usage is TRBV2 and J usage is TRBJ2-5; D gene uncertain. Germline CDR1 reads SNHLY; CDR2 reads FYNNEI. The CDR3 is 14 residues long. The V gene lost 3 bases and the J gene lost 7 bases, with 15 bases spanning the gap. The CDR3 protein is CASSEGRPYATQYF. DNA of the CDR3: TGTGCCAGCAGTGAGGGCCGGCCTTACGCGACCCAGTACTTC.

The CDR3 region is CASSEGQGYNSPLHF. CDR3 bases: TGTGCCAGCAGTGAGGGACAGGGCTATAATTCACCCCTCCACTTT. J is TRBJ1-6 and V is TRBV2, with 9 bases fitting TRBD1. Germline loops: CDR1 SNHLY, CDR2 FYNNEI. V dropped 3 bases and J dropped 3; count of bases not matched to a gene: 0. This CDR3 has 15 residues.

This clone was seen once. The chain carries TRBV30 and TRBJ2-2; D is perhaps TRBD1 or TRBD2 (6 bases each). V dropped 8 bases and J dropped 7 bases, with 11 bases sitting between them. CDR3 size: 11 residues. CDR1 is GTSNPN and CDR2 is SVGIG in the germline V gene (reference sequence). The DNA for the CDR3 is TGTGCCCGGGGGCGGAACGGGGAGCTGTTTTTT. Translated, it gives CARGRNGELFF. The full variable domain, in which reference TRBV30 and TRBJ2-2 provide the parts outside the CDR3, is SQTIHQWPATLVQPVGSPLSLECTVEGTSNPNLYWYRQAAGRGLQLLFYSVGIGQISSEVPQNLSASRPQDRQFILSSKKLLLSDSGFYLCARGRNGELFFGEGSRLTVL.

There are a few counts of this clone. The genes are TRBV9 and TRBJ2-2; TRBD2 aligns across 7 bases. The germline V gene has CDR1 SGDLS and CDR2 YYNGEE. Losses at the gene ends were 0 bases for V and 1 base for J; bases not matched to a gene: 6. The CDR3 loop spans 17 amino acids. CDR3 bases: TGTGCCAGCAGCGTAGCTAAGCTAGCGGAGAACACCGGGGAGCTGTTTTTT. This codes for CASSVAKLAENTGELFF.

The V and J genes are TRBV4-2 and TRBJ2-1; 11 positions agree with TRBD1. The CDR3 is 15 amino acids. Germline V lookup: CDR1 LGHNA, CDR2 YNFKEQ. Unmatched junction bases numbered 7, after V lost 4 bases and J lost 8 bases. The CDR3 DNA follows: TGTGCCAGCAGCCTAAGGGACAGGGGGGAAGATGAGCAGTTCTTC. This gives the protein CASSLRDRGEDEQFF.

This chain uses TRBV7-2 with TRBJ1-5; D gene uncertain. Germline CDR1 is SGHTA and CDR2 is FQGNSA. Trimming left V 5 bases short and J 1 base short, with 9 bases between. The CDR3 length is 14 residues. The CDR3 is CASSPFVSNQPQHF. CDR3 in DNA: TGTGCCAGCAGCCCATTCGTGAGCAATCAGCCCCAGCATTTT.

The chain uses TRBV19 and TRBJ1-5, with D possibly matching TRBD1 (5 bases). CDR1 and CDR2 from the germline V gene are LNHDA and SQIVND (reference sequence). Trimming shortened V by 4 bases and J by 9 bases, and 19 bases separated the two germline ends. This CDR3 has 15 amino acids. CDR3 sequence (DNA): TGTGCCAGTAGTAGCCCCGGCGGGGGTCGGAGGCCCCAGCATTTT. As protein: CASSSPGGGRRPQHF.